The 19 T cell receptor beta chains below come from one sample, sequenced in a study of blood T cell dynamics during melanoma immunotherapy. The sample's time point: week 3, after first cycle of checkpoint inhibitor. Assay: immunoSEQ multiplex PCR; the TCRdb copy retains only in-frame clones and omits some. Of about 780 clones in the sample, approximately 62% were seen once. This specimen consisted of central memory CD8+ T cells from blood, obtained from a patient treated with checkpoint blockade. The receptors originated from a human donor with melanoma.

The chain joins TRBV4-1 to TRBJ2-1; possibly TRBD2 for D (6 bases). The CDR3 is 17 residues long. Germline CDR1 is MGHRA and CDR2 is YSYEKL. V dropped 0 bases and J dropped 2 bases, with 14 bases sitting between them. The CDR3 nucleotides read TGCGCCAGCAGCCAAGATAAGGATAGCGGAGCCTACAATGAGCAGTTCTTC. Translation gives CASSQDKDSGAYNEQFF.

The V call is TRBV6-6, the J call TRBJ1-5; 7 bases are a match to TRBD1. The CDR3 has 14 residues. The germline CDR1 and CDR2 sequences are MNHNY and SVGAGI (reference sequence). The junction had 3 bases not matched to a gene; V was cut back by 5 bases and J by 2 bases. DNA of the CDR3: TGTGCCAGCAGTGATACAGGGGGCAATCAGCCCCAGCATTTT. This encodes CASSDTGGNQPQHF.

The table lists this clone with a few counts. The chain recombines TRBV7-9 with TRBJ2-1, with 13 bases identical to TRBD2. V trimming: 7 bases; J trimming: 10 bases; junction bases outside the gene matches: 10. In germline, CDR1 is SEHNR, CDR2 FQNEAQ (reference sequence). The CDR3 runs to 15 residues. The CDR3 loop is CASTRLTSGGREQFF. CDR3 DNA: TGTGCCAGCACCAGACTGACTAGCGGGGGGAGGGAGCAGTTCTTC.

This sequence joins TRBV27 and TRBJ2-5; TRBD1 is a possible D gene (6 bases). Germline CDR1 is MNHEY and CDR2 is SMNVEV (reference sequence). This CDR3 contains 14 residues. Trimming took 5 bases from V and 5 from J, leaving 15 bases between them. The CDR3 loop is CASSTLTGGETQYF. Written as DNA, the CDR3 is TGTGCCAGCAGTACCCTGACAGGCGGGGAGACCCAGTACTTC.

This rearrangement joins TRBV27 to TRBJ1-5; the D gene is possibly TRBD1 (6 bases). The germline V and J ends were trimmed by 5 bases and 1 base, with 12 bases remaining between them. CDR1 is MNHEY and CDR2 is SMNVEV in the germline V gene (reference sequence). The CDR3 sequence is 15 residues long. Written as DNA, the CDR3 is TGTGCCAGCAGTACACGAGGGACAAGCAATCAGCCCCAGCATTTT. Protein: CASSTRGTSNQPQHF.

Relative to its sample, this clone is large (0.1 to 1%). The chain is built from TRBV4-1 and TRBJ1-5; D is unclear. Germline loops: CDR1 MGHRA, CDR2 YSYEKL. The CDR3 runs 15 residues. The V gene lost 5 bases and the J gene lost 0 bases, with 11 bases spanning the gap. This chain's CDR3 is CASSLVRDSNQPQHF. DNA of the CDR3: TGCGCCAGCAGCTTAGTGAGAGATAGCAATCAGCCCCAGCATTTT.

J is TRBJ2-7 and V is TRBV6-6; D might be TRBD2 (7 bases). The germline CDR1 and CDR2 sequences are MNHNY and SVGAGI (reference sequence). Trimming took off 10 bases at V and 4 bases at J, with 11 bases between the two ends. The CDR3 is 11 residues long. The CDR3 loop reads CATRGAYEQYF. The DNA of the CDR3 is TGTGCCACCCGGGGGGCTTACGAGCAGTACTTC.

The chain carries TRBV2 and TRBJ1-1; D is possibly TRBD1 (5 bases). Germline CDR1 is SNHLY and CDR2 is FYNNEI. There are 13 residues in the CDR3. The ends were cut back, 7 bases at V and 3 bases at J, with 12 bases in the middle. The CDR3 DNA is TGTGCCAGCAAAGGGAGAGGGGACACTGAAGCTTTCTTT. Translating it yields CASKGRGDTEAFF. The variable domain in full, completed from reference TRBV2 and TRBJ1-1, reads EPEVTQTPSHQVTQMGQEVILRCVPISNHLYFYWYRQILGQKVEFLVSFYNNEISEKSEIFDDQFSVERPDGSNFTLKIRSTKLEDSAMYFCASKGRGDTEAFFGQGTRLTVV.

In this sample, this clone turned up a few times. The chain couples TRBV27 to TRBJ2-5; D gene ambiguous. V lost 6 bases and J 2 bases, leaving 7 bases between the germline ends. The V gene's germline CDR1 is MNHEY and CDR2 SMNVEV (reference sequence). This CDR3 region has 12 residues. In DNA form, the CDR3 reads TGTGCCAGCAGGGGCTCTCAAGAGACCCAGTACTTC. Translated, it gives CASRGSQETQYF.

In this sample, this clone turned up once. The chain is built from TRBV28 and TRBJ1-3; D gene uncertain. Trimming cost V 8 bases and J 4 bases, with 15 bases left between them. Per germline, CDR1 MDHEN and CDR2 SYDVKM. The length of the CDR3 is 14 residues. This CDR3 is CASGRDGPGNTIYF. The CDR3, as DNA: TGTGCCAGCGGGCGGGATGGCCCGGGAAACACCATATATTTT.

V and J are TRBV5-8 and TRBJ2-3, with 8 bases matching TRBD1. The trim removed 0 bases at V and 6 bases at J, leaving 3 bases unmatched. The CDR3 has 14 residues. The germline V gene has CDR1 SGHTS and CDR2 YDEGEE. CDR3 nucleotides: TGTGCCAGCAGCTTGGGACAGGGGTTGGATACGCAGTATTTT. Its translation: CASSLGQGLDTQYF.

This chain uses TRBV4-1 with TRBJ1-2; D unresolved. This CDR3 is built from 14 residues. Germline values: CDR1 MGHRA, CDR2 YSYEKL. The V end lost 2 bases, the J end lost 2 bases, and 9 bases lay between the germline ends. CDR3 coding DNA: TGCGCCAGCAGCCAAAGCGGCGGGAACTATGGCTACACCTTC. It is translated as CASSQSGGNYGYTF.

The chain joins TRBV5-5 to TRBJ1-1; TRBD1 is a possible D gene (6 bases). CDR1 SGHKS and CDR2 YYEKEE come from the germline V gene (reference sequence). The CDR3 consists of 15 residues. Between the trimmed V and J ends, which lost 4 bases and 2 bases, there was a span of 15 bases. The DNA for the CDR3 is TGTGCCAGCAGCCAAGATTGGACAGCTAACACTGAAGCTTTCTTT. Its protein product is CASSQDWTANTEAFF. Combining the CDR3 with reference TRBV5-5 and TRBJ1-1 gives the whole variable domain DAGVTQSPTHLIKTRGQQVTLRCSPISGHKSVSWYQQVLGQGPQFIFQYYEKEERGRGNFPDRFSARQFPNYSSELNVNALLLGDSALYLCASSQDWTANTEAFFGQGTRLTVV.

Judged by abundance, this clone is hyperexpanded. This chain connects TRBV23-1 to TRBJ2-7; 11 nucleotides agree with TRBD1. TRBV23-1 is filed as an ORF, its function uncertain. The V and J ends lost 6 bases and 6 bases, in that order; junction bases with no gene match: 10. This CDR3 spans 15 amino acids. The CDR3 reads CASSPPRTGGCEQYF. CDR3 coding DNA: TGCGCCAGCAGCCCTCCTAGGACAGGGGGCTGCGAGCAGTACTTC.

The rearrangement uses TRBV5-1 and TRBJ1-2, with D unclear. Germline V lookup: CDR1 SGHRS, CDR2 YFSETQ. The CDR3 has 12 residues. The V end was cut by 5 bases, the J end by 0 bases, with 5 bases between. CDR3 amino acids: CASRDTNYGYTF. As DNA, the CDR3 is TGCGCCAGCAGAGACACTAACTATGGCTACACCTTC.

J is TRBJ2-3 and V is TRBV6-4, with D unresolved. Germline V gene sequence: CDR1 MRHNA, CDR2 SNTAGT. The length of the CDR3 is 13 residues. Deletions cut 2 bases from V and 5 bases from J, with 8 bases between. The CDR3 protein is CASSDGAKDTQYF. In DNA form, the CDR3 reads TGTGCCAGCAGTGACGGAGCGAAAGATACGCAGTATTTT.

This chain connects TRBV2 to TRBJ2-3; no clear D gene. Between the trimmed V and J ends, which lost 7 bases and 0 bases, there was a span of 5 bases. CDR3 length equals 12 residues. Looked up from germline, CDR1 is SNHLY and CDR2 is FYNNEI. CDR3 coding DNA: TGTGCCAGCACCGCCAGCACAGATACGCAGTATTTT. Residues: CASTASTDTQYF.

The V call is TRBV7-6, the J call TRBJ1-1; TRBD1 is a possible D gene (5 bases). The ends were cut back, 8 bases at V and 1 base at J, with 11 bases in the middle. The germline V gene encodes CDR1 SGHVS and CDR2 FNYEAQ. This CDR3 spans 13 amino acids. CDR3 protein: CASGGTGNTEAFF. DNA of the CDR3: TGTGCCAGCGGGGGGACGGGGAACACTGAAGCTTTCTTT.

This chain links TRBV2 with TRBJ2-2; D ambiguous. Germline V CDR1 and CDR2: SNHLY, FYNNEI. The CDR3 covers 12 residues. Deletions cut 7 bases from V and 6 bases from J, with 9 bases between. The CDR3 loop is CASTWSSGELFF. The CDR3 nucleotides read TGTGCCAGCACTTGGAGCTCCGGGGAGCTGTTTTTT.